This record concerns one TCR beta chain sequence. The sample comes from a study of control samples from healthy donors and cancer patients. TCRdb keeps only in-frame clones here, not all; method: immunoSEQ multiplex PCR. The sample consists of tens of thousands of clones, roughly nine tenths of them appearing once. The CDR3 contains 15 residues. V shed 3 bases and J 9 bases; nucleotides not matched to a gene: 10. CDR1 and CDR2 from the germline V gene are MNHNS and SASEGT. The sequence came from a man in his forties or fifties in good health. The sample comprised blood. The J gene is TRBJ2-1, the V gene TRBV6-1, with 8 bases lining up with TRBD2. The CDR3 is CASSEVGGAFSEQFF. The CDR3, as DNA: TGTGCCAGCAGTGAGGTCGGGGGGGCCTTCAGTGAGCAGTTCTTC.